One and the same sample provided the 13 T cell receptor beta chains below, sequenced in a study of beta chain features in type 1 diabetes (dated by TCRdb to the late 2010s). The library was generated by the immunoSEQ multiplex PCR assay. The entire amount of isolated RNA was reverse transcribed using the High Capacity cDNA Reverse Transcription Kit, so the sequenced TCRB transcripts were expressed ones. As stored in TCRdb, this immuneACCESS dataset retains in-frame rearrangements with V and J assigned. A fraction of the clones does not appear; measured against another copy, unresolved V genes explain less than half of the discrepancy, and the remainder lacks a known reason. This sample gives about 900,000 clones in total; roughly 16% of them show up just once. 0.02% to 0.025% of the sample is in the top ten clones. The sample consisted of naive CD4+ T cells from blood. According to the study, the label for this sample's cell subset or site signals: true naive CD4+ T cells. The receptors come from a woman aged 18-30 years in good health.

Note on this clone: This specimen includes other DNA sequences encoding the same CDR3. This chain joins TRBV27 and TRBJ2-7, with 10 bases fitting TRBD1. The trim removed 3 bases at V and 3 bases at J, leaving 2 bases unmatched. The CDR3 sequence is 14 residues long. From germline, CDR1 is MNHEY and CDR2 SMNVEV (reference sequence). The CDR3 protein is CASSLRTGGYEQYF. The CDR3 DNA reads TGTGCCAGCAGTTTGCGGACAGGGGGCTACGAGCAGTACTTC.

CDR3 region: CASSRGLTNTGELFF. The CDR3 DNA sequence: TGTGCCAGCAGCCGAGGACTGACGAACACCGGGGAGCTGTTTTTT. This chain connects TRBV7-3 to TRBJ2-2; D is perhaps TRBD2 (5 bases). Germline lookup yields CDR1 SGHTA and CDR2 FQGTGA. V lost 5 bases to trimming and J lost 0 bases, with 10 bases between them. The CDR3 spans 15 residues.

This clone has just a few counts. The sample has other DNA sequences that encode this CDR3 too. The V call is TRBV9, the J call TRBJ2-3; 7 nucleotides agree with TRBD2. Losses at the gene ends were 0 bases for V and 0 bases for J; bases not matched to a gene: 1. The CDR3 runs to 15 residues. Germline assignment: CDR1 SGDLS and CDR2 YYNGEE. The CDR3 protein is CASSVVAGSTDTQYF. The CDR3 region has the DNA TGTGCCAGCAGCGTAGTAGCGGGTAGCACAGATACGCAGTATTTT. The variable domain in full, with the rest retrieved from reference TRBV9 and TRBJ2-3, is DSGVTQTPKHLITATGQRVTLRCSPRSGDLSVYWYQQSLDQGLQFLIQYYNGEERAKGNILERFSAQQFPDLHSELNLSSLELGDSALYFCASSVVAGSTDTQYFGPGTRLTVL.

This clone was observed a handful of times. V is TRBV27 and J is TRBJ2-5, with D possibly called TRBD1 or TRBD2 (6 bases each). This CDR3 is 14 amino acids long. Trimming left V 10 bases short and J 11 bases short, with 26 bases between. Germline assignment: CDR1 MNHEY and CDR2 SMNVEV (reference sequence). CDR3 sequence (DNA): TGTGCCACCTCAGGGGCGGAGGGTAGGTCCCCGCAGTACTTC. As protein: CATSGAEGRSPQYF.

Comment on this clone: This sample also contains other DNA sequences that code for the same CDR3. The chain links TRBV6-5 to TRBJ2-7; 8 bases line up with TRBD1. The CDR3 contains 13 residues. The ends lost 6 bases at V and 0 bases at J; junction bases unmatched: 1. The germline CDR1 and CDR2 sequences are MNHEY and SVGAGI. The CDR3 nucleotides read TGTGCCAGCAGCGGACAGGGCTCCTACGAGCAGTACTTC. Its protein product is CASSGQGSYEQYF.

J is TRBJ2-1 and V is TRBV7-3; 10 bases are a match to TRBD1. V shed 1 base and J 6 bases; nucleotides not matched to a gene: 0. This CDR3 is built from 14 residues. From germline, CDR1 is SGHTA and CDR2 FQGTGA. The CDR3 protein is CASSLRQGANEQFF. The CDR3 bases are TGTGCCAGCAGCTTAAGACAGGGGGCCAATGAGCAGTTCTTC.

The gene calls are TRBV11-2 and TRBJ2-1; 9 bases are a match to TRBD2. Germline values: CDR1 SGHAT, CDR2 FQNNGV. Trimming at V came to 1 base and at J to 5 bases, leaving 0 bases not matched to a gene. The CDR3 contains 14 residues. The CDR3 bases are TGTGCCAGCAGCTTAGGACTAGCGGACAATGAGCAGTTCTTC. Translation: CASSLGLADNEQFF.

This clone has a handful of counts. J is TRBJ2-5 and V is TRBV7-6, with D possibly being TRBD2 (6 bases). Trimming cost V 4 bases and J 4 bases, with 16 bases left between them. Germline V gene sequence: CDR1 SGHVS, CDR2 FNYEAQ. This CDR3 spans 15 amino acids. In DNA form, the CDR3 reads TGTGCCAGCAGCTGGCGGAGGGCCTCTGGAGAGACCCAGTACTTC. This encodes CASSWRRASGETQYF.

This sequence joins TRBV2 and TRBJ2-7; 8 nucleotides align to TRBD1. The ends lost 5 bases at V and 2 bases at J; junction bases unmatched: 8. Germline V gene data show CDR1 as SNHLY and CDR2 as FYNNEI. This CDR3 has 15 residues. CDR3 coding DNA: TGTGCCAGCAGTTTAGGACAGGGAGGACCCTACGAGCAGTACTTC. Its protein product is CASSLGQGGPYEQYF.

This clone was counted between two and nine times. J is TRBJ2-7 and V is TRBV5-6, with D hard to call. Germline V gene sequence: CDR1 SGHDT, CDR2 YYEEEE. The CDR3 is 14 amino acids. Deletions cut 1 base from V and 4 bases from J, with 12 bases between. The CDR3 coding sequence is TGTGCCAGCAGCTTGATGGGGAATGGGTACGAGCAGTACTTC. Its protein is CASSLMGNGYEQYF.

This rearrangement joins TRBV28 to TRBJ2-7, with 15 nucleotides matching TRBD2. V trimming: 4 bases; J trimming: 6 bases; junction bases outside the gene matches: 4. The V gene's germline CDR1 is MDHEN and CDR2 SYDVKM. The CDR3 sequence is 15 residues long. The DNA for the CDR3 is TGTGCCAGCAGTTCCGGGACTAGCGGGAGGTCCGAGCAGTACTTC. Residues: CASSSGTSGRSEQYF. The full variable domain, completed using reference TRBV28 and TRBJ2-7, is DVKVTQSSRYLVKRTGEKVFLECVQDMDHENMFWYRQDPGLGLRLIYFSYDVKMKEKGDIPEGYSVSREKKERFSLILESASTNQTSMYLCASSSGTSGRSEQYFGPGTRLTVT.

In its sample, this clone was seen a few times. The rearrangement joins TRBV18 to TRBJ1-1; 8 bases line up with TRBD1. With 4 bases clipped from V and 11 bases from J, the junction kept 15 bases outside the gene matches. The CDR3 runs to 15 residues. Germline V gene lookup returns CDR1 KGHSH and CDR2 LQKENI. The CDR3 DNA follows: TGTGCCAGCTCACACGAGCAGGGGGCGGCTCGGGAGGCTTTCTTT. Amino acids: CASSHEQGAAREAFF.

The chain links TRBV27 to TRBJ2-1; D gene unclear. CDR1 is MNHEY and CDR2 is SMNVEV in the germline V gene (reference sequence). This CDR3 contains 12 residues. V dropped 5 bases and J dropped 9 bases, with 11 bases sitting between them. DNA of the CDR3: TGTGCCAGCAGTAGGGCTGGCGGTGAGCAGTTCTTC. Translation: CASSRAGGEQFF.